This T cell receptor beta chain was recovered during a study of blood T cell repertoires in COVID-19. Overall study: The United States, Italy and Spain provided the acute and convalescent COVID-19 samples.

Methods used by the authors: Amplification from reference gene primers served as the basis for estimated nucleated cell counts. Produced via immunoSEQ multiplex PCR; TCRdb's table is partial and in-frame only. That table furnishes V, J and clone size, whereas the DNA furnished D and trimming. The sample shows hundreds of thousands of clones, around 88% of them seen only once. This clone was observed a single time. Germline V gene lookup returns CDR1 SNHLY and CDR2 FYNNEI. The CDR3 runs 15 residues. Deletions cut 5 bases from V and 0 bases from J, with 11 bases between. The study drew participants aged about 18 to 89 years from 20 to 30 US areas. In assigning cohorts, the study relied on participant-reported clinical history.

Sequencing was done on a sample of PBMCs or T cells enriched from blood (not recorded which). The TCR was taken from a woman in her forties who had recovered from COVID-19. This chain links TRBV2 with TRBJ2-4; unclear D gene. CDR3 DNA: TGTGCCAGCAGTCCCCCCCCCGGAGCCAAAAACATTCAGTACTTC. Protein product: CASSPPPGAKNIQYF.